The 20 T cell receptor beta chains given below trace back to one sample, sequenced in a study of T-cell reconstitution after alpha-beta-depleted transplantation in children. The authors prepared the TCRbeta library with unique molecular identifiers. Via MiXCR, TCRdb re-called the PCR reads, giving one row per CDR3 protein. The sample comprises 490,000 or so distinct CDR3 sequences, roughly a tenth of which are singletons, and just over 2% rests with the top ten. The sequencing used PBMCs, collected before TCRalphabeta/CD19-depleted stem cell transplant. The receptor set was obtained from a child aged 2-15 years with inherited bone marrow failure, due to receive a stem cell transplant.

There are many counts of this clonotype. The rearrangement uses TRBV5-1 and TRBJ2-3, with 7 bases aligning to TRBD1. CDR1 is SGHRS, CDR2 YFSETQ, per germline. V was clipped by 3 bases and J by 1 base; unmatched bases: 5. This CDR3 comprises 15 residues. The CDR3 DNA reads as TGCGCCAGCAGCTCCGGAACAGGGGGCACAGATACGCAGTATTTT. It encodes CASSSGTGGTDTQYF.

To note about this clonotype: The DNA is left out, because the CDR3 cannot be placed on it with certainty; the CDR3 is given as TCRdb lists it. The chain is built from TRBV15 and TRBJ2-3; no check of the table's D call, TRBD1, against the DNA was made. Germline V lookup: CDR1 LNHNV, CDR2 YYDKDF (reference sequence). Inclusive of both ends, the CDR3 amounts to 13 amino acids. CDR3 region: CATSILGAFTQYF.

This clonotype was detected many times. This rearrangement joins TRBV5-5 to TRBJ1-6, with TRBD1 as a possible D gene (5 bases). The V end was cut by 1 base, the J end by 7 bases, with 12 bases between. The germline gives CDR1 SGHKS, CDR2 YYEKEE (reference sequence). There are 15 residues in the CDR3. The DNA of the CDR3 is TGTGCCAGCAGCTTGTTGGGGGGAGGGAATTCACCCCTCCACTTT. Translating gives CASSLLGGGNSPLHF. Looking up the rest from reference TRBV5-5 and TRBJ1-6 gives the full variable domain: DAGVTQSPTHLIKTRGQQVTLRCSPISGHKSVSWYQQVLGQGPQFIFQYYEKEERGRGNFPDRFSARQFPNYSSELNVNALLLGDSALYLCASSLLGGGNSPLHFGNGTRLTVT.

The table lists this clonotype with many counts. V gene TRBV3-1 combines with J gene TRBJ2-2, with no clear D. The CDR3 sequence is 17 residues long. Germline-derived CDR1 and CDR2 are LGHDT and YNNKEL (reference sequence). V was pared by 1 base and J by 2 bases, with 14 bases between. The CDR3 region has the DNA TGTGCCAGCAGCCAAGTGGGGAAAAGGAGCAACACCGGGGAGCTGTTTTTT. This sequence encodes CASSQVGKRSNTGELFF.

In the case of this clonotype: The junction departs from germline at one end; a sequencing error may be responsible. V gene TRBV7-8 combines with J gene TRBJ2-5, with D perhaps matching TRBD2 (10 bases). Germline CDR1 reads SGHVS; CDR2 reads FQNEAQ. CDR3 length equals 17 residues. The CDR3 loop reads CASSSGLADRGGETPYF. CDR3 nucleotide sequence: TGTGCCAGCAGCTCCGGACTAGCGGACAGGGGCGGGGAGACCCCGTACTTC.

This clonotype was picked up many times. The conserved closing phenylalanine or tryptophan is absent in this CDR3, likely reflecting a read error. The V gene is TRBV2, the J gene TRBJ2-5, with D tentatively TRBD2 (6 bases). This CDR3 comprises 14 residues. The germline V and J ends were trimmed by 5 bases and 4 bases, with 14 bases remaining between them. Germline CDR1 SNHLY, CDR2 FYNNEI. CDR3 DNA sequence: TGTGCCAGCAGTTACACGGAGGAGGGAGAGACCCAGTACTCC. Its translation: CASSYTEEGETQYS.

In this sample, this clonotype turned up many times. The CDR3 region is CSASRSGAYNEQFF. CDR3 bases: TGCAGTGCTAGTAGGAGCGGGGCTTACAATGAGCAGTTCTTC. V is TRBV20-1 and J is TRBJ2-1; 7 nucleotides agree with TRBD2. The CDR3 runs to 14 residues. The germline V gene has CDR1 DFQATT and CDR2 SNEGSKA (reference sequence). The J segment lost 4 bases and the V segment lost 3 bases, leaving 6 bases of the junction unmatched.

This clonotype came up many times. J is TRBJ2-1 and V is TRBV12-3 or TRBV12-4; D is uncertain. V lost 1 base, J lost 8 bases, and 6 bases lay in between. The CDR3 loop spans 12 amino acids. CDR3 nucleotide sequence: TGTGCCAGCAGTTTAGTCTGGTATGAGCAGTTCTTC. Residues: CASSLVWYEQFF.

This CDR3 reads CASSYPTLAGNEQFF. The CDR3 DNA reads as TGTGCCAGCAGTTACCCCACCCTGGCGGGCAATGAGCAGTTCTTC. The V gene is TRBV6-5, the J gene TRBJ2-1, with D tentatively TRBD2 (5 bases). Trimming cost V 2 bases and J 6 bases, with 14 bases left between them. The CDR3 is 15 amino acids. The germline V gene has CDR1 MNHEY and CDR2 SVGAGI.

The table lists this clonotype with a few counts. The chain joins TRBV20-1 to TRBJ2-1; TRBD2 matches at 7 bases. This CDR3 region has 12 residues. Germline V gene lookup returns CDR1 DFQATT and CDR2 SNEGSKA (reference sequence). The V and J ends lost 6 bases and 15 bases, in that order; junction bases with no gene match: 14. Here the CDR3 DNA reads TGCAGTGCGTGGGAAGCGGGGCCTGAGGGGTTCTTC. It specifies CSAWEAGPEGFF.

The table lists this clonotype with many counts. The chain links TRBV7-9 to TRBJ1-4; no clear D. V gave up 6 bases and J gave up 6 bases, with 5 bases separating them. The V gene's germline CDR1 is SEHNR and CDR2 FQNEAQ (reference sequence). The CDR3 contains 11 residues. The CDR3 DNA reads TGTGCCAGCAGTTCTGATGAAAAACTGTTTTTT. Amino acids: CASSSDEKLFF.

This clonotype has a count of ten or more. The chain employs TRBV5-1 and TRBJ2-7; 13 positions match TRBD2. The length of the CDR3 is 15 residues. The germline V gene encodes CDR1 SGHRS and CDR2 YFSETQ. V lost 5 bases, J lost 2 bases, and 4 bases stayed unmatched. CDR3 region: CASSQTSGRAYEQYF. DNA of the CDR3: TGCGCCAGCAGTCAAACTAGCGGGAGGGCCTACGAGCAGTACTTC.

The chain uses TRBV12-3 or TRBV12-4 and TRBJ2-1; the D gene is possibly TRBD2 (6 bases). V lost 6 bases, J lost 3 bases, and 15 bases lay in between. The CDR3 contains 15 residues. The CDR3 protein is CASSPGGDLYNEQFF. In nucleotides, the CDR3 is TGTGCCAGCAGCCCCGGAGGGGACCTCTACAATGAGCAGTTCTTC.

V usage is TRBV25-1 and J usage is TRBJ2-7, with 7 bases aligning to TRBD2. This CDR3 is built from 11 residues. Trimming took 7 bases from V and 7 from J; bases not matched to a gene: 4. Germline V gives CDR1 MGHDK, CDR2 SYGVNS. The CDR3 sequence is CASTLGGEQYF. The DNA for the CDR3 is TGTGCCAGCACCCTGGGAGGGGAGCAGTACTTC.

This clonotype was counted a few times. V gene TRBV24-1 combines with J gene TRBJ2-1; a weak D match, TRBD1 (6 bases). This CDR3 has 15 residues. The V gene's germline CDR1 is KGHDR and CDR2 SFDVKD. With 2 bases removed from V and 5 bases from J, the gap between germline ends came to 12 bases. CDR3 in DNA: TGTGCCACCAGTGATTCTTATCCAGGGGACAATGAGCAGTTCTTC. It translates to CATSDSYPGDNEQFF.

This clonotype was seen ten or more times. This chain joins TRBV20-1 and TRBJ2-7; D gene uncertain. CDR1 and CDR2 from the germline V gene are DFQATT and SNEGSKA (reference sequence). This CDR3 has 12 amino acids. The V gene lost 3 bases and the J gene lost 4 bases, with 10 bases spanning the gap. CDR3 nucleotides: TGCAGTGCTAGGTTACAGATGTACGAGCAGTACTTC. This gives the protein CSARLQMYEQYF.

This clonotype has ten or more counts. This chain joins TRBV12-3 or TRBV12-4 and TRBJ2-7; possibly TRBD2 for D (5 bases). The CDR3 has 14 amino acids. V gave up 6 bases and J gave up 2 bases, with 14 bases separating them. CDR3 nucleotides: TGTGCCAGCAGCCCCGGGCGGGTAGCCTACGAGCAGTACTTC. Translation gives CASSPGRVAYEQYF.

This clonotype was recorded a few times. V is TRBV12-3 or TRBV12-4 and J is TRBJ2-1, with 7 bases that match TRBD2. The CDR3 spans 17 residues. V gave up 4 bases and J gave up 0 bases; unmatched junction bases: 9. CDR3 residues: CASSSLSGRNSYNEQFF. As DNA, the CDR3 is TGTGCCAGCAGTTCCCTTAGCGGGCGAAACTCCTACAATGAGCAGTTCTTC.

At least ten counts were recorded for this clonotype. CDR3 sequence (DNA): TGTGCCAGCAGCTTAGATCGACTCTCCTACGAGCAGTACTTC. It encodes CASSLDRLSYEQYF. The chain uses TRBV7-9 and TRBJ2-7; the D is unclear. The CDR3 is made up of 14 amino acids. With 1 base removed from V and 0 bases from J, the gap between germline ends came to 7 bases. CDR1 and CDR2 (germline): SEHNR, FQNEAQ (reference sequence).

On this clonotype itself: This sequence may be a read error, since a much larger clone differs from it by one base. The gene calls are TRBV5-1 and TRBJ2-1; 11 bases fit TRBD2. The V and J ends lost 1 base and 6 bases, in that order; junction bases with no gene match: 6. Germline CDR1 reads SGHRS; CDR2 reads YFSETQ. The CDR3 totals 16 residues. The CDR3 DNA follows: TGCGCCAGCAGCTTGTTGCTAGCGGGAGGCTTCAATGAGCAGTTCTTC. Residues: CASSLLLAGGFNEQFF.